The 20 T cell receptor beta chains in this list originate from one sample, sequenced in a study of shared clonotypes between healthy human individuals. Assay used: immunoSEQ multiplex PCR; TCRdb lists only in-frame clones, some missing. Here the sample spans roughly 530,000 clones, 90% to 96% being singletons. The source material was naive CD4+ T cells sorted from blood. The sample's subset: CD45RA+ positively selected. The receptors originated from a woman under 40 in good health.

The chain is built from TRBV5-4 and TRBJ2-7; D gene ambiguous. Trimming cost V 2 bases and J 4 bases, with 13 bases left between them. Germline V gives CDR1 SGHNT, CDR2 YYREEE (reference sequence). CDR3 length: 14 amino acids. This chain's CDR3 is CASSLEAARYEQYF. The CDR3 DNA is TGTGCCAGCAGCTTAGAGGCGGCTAGGTACGAGCAGTACTTC. Using reference TRBV5-4 and TRBJ2-7 for the parts outside the CDR3, the full variable domain is ETGVTQSPTHLIKTRGQQVTLRCSSQSGHNTVSWYQQALGQGPQFIFQYYREEENGRGNFPPRFSGLQFPNYSSELNVNALELDDSALYLCASSLEAARYEQYFGPGTRLTVT.

The chain is built from TRBV28 and TRBJ2-7; 8 bases fit TRBD2. The V gene's germline CDR1 is MDHEN and CDR2 SYDVKM. The V gene end was trimmed by 1 base and the J gene end by 5 bases; junction bases not matched to a gene: 7. This CDR3 spans 15 amino acids. This CDR3 reads CASSLSSGGRNEQYF. The DNA of the CDR3 is TGTGCCAGCAGTTTATCGAGCGGGGGCAGGAACGAGCAGTACTTC.

The V and J genes are TRBV20-1 and TRBJ2-1; TRBD2 might be the D (6 bases). The V end lost 6 bases, the J end lost 12 bases, and 15 bases lay between the germline ends. The CDR3 spans 11 residues. CDR1 is DFQATT and CDR2 is SNEGSKA in the germline V gene (reference sequence). CDR3 DNA: TGCAGTGCGGAGGGACCCCCGGGGCAGTTCTTC. Residues: CSAEGPPGQFF.

J is TRBJ1-1 and V is TRBV18; no firm D call. The V end was cut by 3 bases, the J end by 1 base, with 9 bases between. Germline V gene sequence: CDR1 KGHSH, CDR2 LQKENI. The CDR3 has 14 residues. The CDR3, as DNA: TGTGCCAGCTCACCTGTACCCGGGAACACTGAAGCTTTCTTT. It specifies CASSPVPGNTEAFF.

The chain couples TRBV19 to TRBJ2-3, with D uncertain. V lost 2 bases and J 1 base, leaving 7 bases between the germline ends. Germline CDR1 LNHDA, CDR2 SQIVND (reference sequence). This CDR3 has 14 residues. The CDR3 DNA follows: TGTGCCAGTAGTATAATAAGCGGCACAGATACGCAGTATTTT. Translated: CASSIISGTDTQYF.

This clone showed up just once. This chain uses TRBV28 with TRBJ2-7; the D gene is possibly TRBD1 (6 bases). Germline V lookup: CDR1 MDHEN, CDR2 SYDVKM. The CDR3 totals 14 residues. V lost 7 bases to trimming and J lost 2 bases, with 15 bases between them. The CDR3: CASTEGGQTYEQYF. The DNA of the CDR3 is TGTGCCAGCACCGAAGGGGGTCAAACCTACGAGCAGTACTTC.

This chain joins TRBV7-9 and TRBJ2-1, with no clear D. Per germline, CDR1 SEHNR and CDR2 FQNEAQ (reference sequence). The V end lost 5 bases, the J end lost 9 bases, and 11 bases lay between the germline ends. The CDR3 totals 12 residues. The CDR3 DNA reads TGTGCCAGCAGCCCAGGTGGTATTGAGCAGTTCTTC. Translated, it gives CASSPGGIEQFF.

The J gene is TRBJ2-1, the V gene TRBV6-1; 7 bases are shared with TRBD2. CDR3 size: 15 residues. V was pared by 2 bases and J by 8 bases, with 9 bases of the junction left unmatched. Germline V gene sequence: CDR1 MNHNS, CDR2 SASEGT. CDR3 in amino acids: CASSEYGRSSDEQFF. DNA for the CDR3: TGTGCCAGCAGTGAATACGGGAGGAGTTCGGATGAGCAGTTCTTC.

This chain joins TRBV19 and TRBJ2-1; 9 positions match TRBD1. Trimming at V came to 5 bases and at J to 6 bases, leaving 5 bases not matched to a gene. The CDR3 is 14 amino acids. CDR1 LNHDA and CDR2 SQIVND come from the germline V gene (reference sequence). As DNA, the CDR3 is TGTGCCAGTAGTTTGGGACAGGGTTTCAATGAGCAGTTCTTC. It specifies CASSLGQGFNEQFF.

The chain couples TRBV28 to TRBJ2-2; tentatively, D is TRBD1 (6 bases). V lost 2 bases and J lost 9, with 16 bases in between. The CDR3 runs to 15 residues. Germline V CDR1 and CDR2: MDHEN, SYDVKM. The CDR3: CASSLGNTGLRELFF. CDR3 nucleotides: TGTGCCAGCAGTTTAGGGAACACAGGGCTGAGGGAGCTGTTTTTT. Together with reference TRBV28 and TRBJ2-2, the CDR3 gives the full variable domain: DVKVTQSSRYLVKRTGEKVFLECVQDMDHENMFWYRQDPGLGLRLIYFSYDVKMKEKGDIPEGYSVSREKKERFSLILESASTNQTSMYLCASSLGNTGLRELFFGEGSRLTVL.

This chain links TRBV28 with TRBJ2-7; a possible D gene is TRBD1 (7 bases). The length of the CDR3 is 14 residues. Germline values: CDR1 MDHEN, CDR2 SYDVKM. V dropped 10 bases and J dropped 0 bases, with 16 bases sitting between them. CDR3 protein: CATGGQPSSYEQYF. As DNA, the CDR3 is TGTGCCACCGGGGGACAGCCAAGCTCCTACGAGCAGTACTTC.

As concerns this clone: The sample holds other DNA sequences that translate to the same CDR3. The chain links TRBV9 to TRBJ2-5, with 15 positions matching TRBD2. Germline V gene data show CDR1 as SGDLS and CDR2 as YYNGEE. The CDR3 is 15 residues long. The J segment lost 4 bases and the V segment lost 2 bases, leaving 0 bases of the junction unmatched. CDR3 in amino acids: CASSVGLAGGETQYF. CDR3 DNA sequence: TGTGCCAGCAGCGTGGGACTAGCGGGAGGAGAGACCCAGTACTTC.

CDR3 nucleotides: TGTGCCAGTAGTGGCTCTACAGGCCCCTATCAGCCCCAGCATTTT. This translates into CASSGSTGPYQPQHF. The J gene is TRBJ1-5, the V gene TRBV19; D possibly corresponds to TRBD1 (5 bases). This CDR3 comprises 15 residues. V was pared by 5 bases and J by 5 bases, with 16 bases between. From germline, CDR1 is LNHDA and CDR2 SQIVND (reference sequence). Variable domain in full (rest from reference TRBV19 and TRBJ1-5): DGGITQSPKYLFRKEGQNVTLSCEQNLNHDAMYWYRQDPGQGLRLIYYSQIVNDFQKGDIAEGYSVSREKKESFPLTVTSAQKNPTAFYLCASSGSTGPYQPQHFGDGTRLSIL.

The V call is TRBV27, the J call TRBJ1-5; no reliable D call. Per the germline V gene, CDR1 is MNHEY and CDR2 is SMNVEV (reference sequence). Trimming left V 3 bases short and J 4 bases short, with 4 bases between. This CDR3 is built from 12 residues. The CDR3 region has the DNA TGTGCCAGCAGTTTCGGGAATCAGCCCCAGCATTTT. As protein: CASSFGNQPQHF.

The chain combines TRBV2 with TRBJ2-7; 7 positions match TRBD2. Germline V gives CDR1 SNHLY, CDR2 FYNNEI. V gave up 7 bases and J gave up 2 bases; unmatched junction bases: 8. This CDR3 is built from 14 residues. The chain's CDR3 is CASTPGRGTYEQYF. The CDR3 DNA sequence: TGTGCCAGCACCCCTGGGCGGGGGACCTACGAGCAGTACTTC.

The chain is built from TRBV7-8 and TRBJ1-1, with a tentative D call TRBD1 (5 bases). The V gene lost 5 bases and the J gene lost 4 bases, with 20 bases spanning the gap. This CDR3 is built from 16 residues. The germline V gene encodes CDR1 SGHVS and CDR2 FQNEAQ. CDR3 in amino acids: CASSRSLRGGGTEAFF. The CDR3 nucleotides are TGTGCCAGCAGCCGGAGTTTGAGGGGCGGGGGCACTGAAGCTTTCTTT.

The CDR3 nucleotides read TGTGCCAGCAGCTTAGCACCGAGGACAGGGGGTGACTATGGCTACACCTTC. Its protein product is CASSLAPRTGGDYGYTF. This sequence joins TRBV7-6 and TRBJ1-2; TRBD1 agrees at 10 bases. CDR1 is SGHVS, CDR2 FNYEAQ, per germline. CDR3 length: 17 residues. The J segment lost 3 bases and the V segment lost 0 bases, leaving 7 bases of the junction unmatched.

V is TRBV7-9 and J is TRBJ2-6; tentative D call: TRBD1 (5 bases). Germline V gene data show CDR1 as SEHNR and CDR2 as FQNEAQ (reference sequence). Between the trimmed V and J ends, which lost 5 bases and 3 bases, there was a span of 11 bases. CDR3 length equals 15 residues. DNA of the CDR3: TGTGCCAGCAGCCCCGAAGGGGTTGGGGCCAACGTCCTGACTTTC. Its translation: CASSPEGVGANVLTF. Using reference TRBV7-9 and TRBJ2-6 for the parts outside the CDR3, the full variable domain is DTGVSQNPRHKITKRGQNVTFRCDPISEHNRLYWYRQTLGQGPEFLTYFQNEAQLEKSRLLSDRFSAERPKGSFSTLEIQRTEQGDSAMYLCASSPEGVGANVLTFGAGSRLTVL.

This chain uses TRBV7-3 with TRBJ2-3; D is uncertain. The CDR3 has 15 amino acids. In germline, CDR1 is SGHTA, CDR2 FQGTGA. Trimming removed 0 bases from V and 0 bases from J, with 7 bases in between. The CDR3 region is CASSLTILSTDTQYF. In DNA form, the CDR3 reads TGTGCCAGCAGCTTAACTATCCTGAGCACAGATACGCAGTATTTT.

The chain joins TRBV10-3 to TRBJ2-7; the match to TRBD2 covers 9 bases. J lost 6 bases, V lost 8 bases, and 11 bases had no gene match. This CDR3 comprises 14 residues. CDR1 is ENHRY, CDR2 SYGVKD, per germline. This CDR3 reads CAIGWAGGPGEQYF. The DNA of the CDR3 is TGTGCCATCGGTTGGGCGGGAGGGCCTGGCGAGCAGTACTTC.